This entry features one TCR beta chain sequence. Its antigen is not known. Unique molecular identifiers were used in preparing the TCRbeta library. Each CDR3 protein gets one entry after TCRdb re-called the PCR reads with MiXCR. Of roughly 120,000 distinct CDR3 sequences detected, under 25% appear once; the ten largest clones hold about 10%. This specimen comes from a study of T-cell reconstitution after alpha-beta-depleted transplantation in children. V was shortened by 0 bases and J by 12 bases, with 14 bases between the two germline ends. The CDR3 is 12 residues long. Germline V gene lookup returns CDR1 SQVTM and CDR2 ANQGSEA. Study-level findings and limits: At one year after transplant, newly produced T cells mostly accounted for T-cell counts and diversity. Surviving recipient cells, namely T cells and thymic progenitors, were the source of high day-60 TCRbeta diversity in some patients. Several hundred graft clones that had expanded were reportedly the source of alpha-beta T cells about two months after transplant.

The sample in question was PBMCs, mostly from graft donor cells, obtained 180 days after TCRalphabeta/CD19-depleted stem cell transplant. V gene TRBV29-1 combines with J gene TRBJ1-1; the D is unclear. The clonotype was recovered from a male patient between 2 and 10 years old who had a stem cell transplant for chronic granulomatous disease, so the T cells may come from the graft donor. The CDR3 coding sequence is TGCAGCGTTGAAGACAGACTCATACCCACTTTCTTT. Translated: CSVEDRLIPTFF.